This entry lists 2 T cell receptor beta chains sequenced from one sample in a study of CD8+CD57+ T cells in acquired aplastic anemia. CDR3 and TCR beta VDJ profiling relied on a genomic DNA template. TCRdb fed the reads into MiXCR, producing one record per CDR3 protein. The profile shows roughly 170,000 distinct CDR3 sequences, 60% to 70% of them singletons. Material: sorted CD4+, CD8+, or CD8+CD57+ T cells (not recorded which) from PBMCs. The source is a human donor in good health.

The V call is TRBV20-1, the J call TRBJ2-3; 9 nucleotides align to TRBD2. The V segment lost 3 bases and the J segment 3 bases; nucleotides outside the gene matches: 13. There are 17 residues in the CDR3. Germline V gives CDR1 DFQATT, CDR2 SNEGSKA (reference sequence). The CDR3 here is CSARDSNSGRLTDTQYF. The CDR3 region has the DNA TGCAGTGCTAGGGATTCGAATAGCGGGAGATTGACAGATACGCAGTATTTT.

V usage is TRBV20-1 and J usage is TRBJ1-3; possibly TRBD1 for D (6 bases). The germline CDR1 and CDR2 sequences are DFQATT and SNEGSKA (reference sequence). The CDR3 sequence is 14 residues long. V was shortened by 6 bases and J by 2 bases, with 14 bases between the two germline ends. CDR3 nucleotides: TGCAGTGCAGTAAGGGACACCCCTGGAAACACCATATATTTT. Amino acids: CSAVRDTPGNTIYF.